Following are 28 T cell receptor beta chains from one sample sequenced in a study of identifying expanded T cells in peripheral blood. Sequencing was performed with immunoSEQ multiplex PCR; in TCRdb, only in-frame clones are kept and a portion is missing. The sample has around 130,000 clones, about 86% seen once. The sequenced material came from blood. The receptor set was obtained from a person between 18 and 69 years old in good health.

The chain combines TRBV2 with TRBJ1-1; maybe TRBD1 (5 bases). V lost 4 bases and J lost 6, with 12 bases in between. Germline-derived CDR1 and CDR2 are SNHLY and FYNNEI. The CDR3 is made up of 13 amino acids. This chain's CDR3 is CASSGAGLPEAFF. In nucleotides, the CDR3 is TGTGCCAGCAGTGGGGCAGGGTTGCCTGAAGCTTTCTTT.

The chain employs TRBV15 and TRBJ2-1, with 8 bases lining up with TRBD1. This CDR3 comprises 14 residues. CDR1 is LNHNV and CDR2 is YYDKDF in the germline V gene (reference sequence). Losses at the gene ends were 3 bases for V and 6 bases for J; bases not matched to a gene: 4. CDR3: CATSSGQGGNEQFF. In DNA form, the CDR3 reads TGTGCCACCAGCAGCGGACAGGGAGGCAATGAGCAGTTCTTC.

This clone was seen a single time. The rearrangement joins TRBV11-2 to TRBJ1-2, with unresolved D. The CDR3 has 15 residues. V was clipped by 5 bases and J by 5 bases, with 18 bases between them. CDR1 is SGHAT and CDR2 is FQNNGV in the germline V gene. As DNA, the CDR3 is TGTGCCAGCAGCCTCCCTCAAGGCGCCTCTTATGGCTACACCTTC. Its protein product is CASSLPQGASYGYTF.

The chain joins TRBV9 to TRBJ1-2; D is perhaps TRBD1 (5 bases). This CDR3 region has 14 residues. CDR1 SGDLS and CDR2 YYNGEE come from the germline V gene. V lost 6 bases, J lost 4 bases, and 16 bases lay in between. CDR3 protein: CASTGQRGGYGYTF. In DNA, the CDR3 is TGTGCCAGCACCGGCCAACGGGGGGGCTATGGCTACACCTTC.

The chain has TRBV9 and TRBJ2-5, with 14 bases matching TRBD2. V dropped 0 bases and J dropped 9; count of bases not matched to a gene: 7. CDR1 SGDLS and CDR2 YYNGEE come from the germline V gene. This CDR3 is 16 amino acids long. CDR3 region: CASSVGLAGGRGAQYF. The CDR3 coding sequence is TGTGCCAGCAGCGTAGGACTAGCGGGGGGGCGAGGGGCCCAGTACTTC.

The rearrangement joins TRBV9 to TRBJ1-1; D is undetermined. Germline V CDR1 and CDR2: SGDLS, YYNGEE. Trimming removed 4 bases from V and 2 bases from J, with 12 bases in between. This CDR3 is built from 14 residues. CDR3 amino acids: CASSRIWGNTEAFF. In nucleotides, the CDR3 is TGTGCCAGCAGCCGGATTTGGGGTAACACTGAAGCTTTCTTT.

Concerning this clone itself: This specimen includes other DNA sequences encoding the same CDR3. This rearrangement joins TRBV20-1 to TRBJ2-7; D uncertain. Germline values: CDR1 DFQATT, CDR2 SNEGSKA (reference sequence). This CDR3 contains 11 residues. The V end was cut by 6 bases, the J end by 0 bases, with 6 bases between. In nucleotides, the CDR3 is TGCAGTGCCCGAAACTCCTACGAGCAGTACTTC. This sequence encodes CSARNSYEQYF.

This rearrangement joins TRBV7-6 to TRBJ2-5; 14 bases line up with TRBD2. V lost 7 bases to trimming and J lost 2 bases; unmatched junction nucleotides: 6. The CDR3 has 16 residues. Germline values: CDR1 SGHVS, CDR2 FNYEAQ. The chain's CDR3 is CASTLGTSGGQETQYF. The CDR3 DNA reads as TGTGCCAGCACCCTTGGGACTAGCGGGGGTCAAGAGACCCAGTACTTC.

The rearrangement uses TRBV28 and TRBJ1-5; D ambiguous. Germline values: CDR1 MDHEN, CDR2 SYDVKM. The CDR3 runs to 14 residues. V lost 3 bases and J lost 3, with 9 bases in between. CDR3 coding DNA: TGTGCCAGCAGTTTGAGGAGGCCCAATCAGCCCCAGCATTTT. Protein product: CASSLRRPNQPQHF.

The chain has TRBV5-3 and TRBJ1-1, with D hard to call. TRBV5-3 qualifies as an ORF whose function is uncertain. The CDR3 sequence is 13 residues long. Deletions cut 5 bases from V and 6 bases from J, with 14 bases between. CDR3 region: CARSQGAGSEAFF. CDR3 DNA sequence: TGTGCCAGAAGTCAAGGTGCAGGCTCTGAAGCTTTCTTT.

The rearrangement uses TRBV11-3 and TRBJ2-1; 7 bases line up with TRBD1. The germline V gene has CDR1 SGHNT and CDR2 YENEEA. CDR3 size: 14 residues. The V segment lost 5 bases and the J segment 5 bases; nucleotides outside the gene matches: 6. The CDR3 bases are TGTGCCAGCAGCCCGTTTGACAGGGACAATGAGCAGTTCTTC. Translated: CASSPFDRDNEQFF. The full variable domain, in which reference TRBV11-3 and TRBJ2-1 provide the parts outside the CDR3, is EAGVVQSPRYKIIEKKQPVAFWCNPISGHNTLYWYLQNLGQGPELLIRYENEEAVDDSQLPKDRFSAERLKGVDSTLKIQPAELGDSAVYLCASSPFDRDNEQFFGPGTRLTVL.

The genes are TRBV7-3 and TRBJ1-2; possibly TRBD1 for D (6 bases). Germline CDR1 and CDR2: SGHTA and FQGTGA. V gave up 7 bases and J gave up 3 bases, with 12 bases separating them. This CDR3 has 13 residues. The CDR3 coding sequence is TGTGCCAGCACGATGGGACAAGACTATGGCTACACCTTC. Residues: CASTMGQDYGYTF.

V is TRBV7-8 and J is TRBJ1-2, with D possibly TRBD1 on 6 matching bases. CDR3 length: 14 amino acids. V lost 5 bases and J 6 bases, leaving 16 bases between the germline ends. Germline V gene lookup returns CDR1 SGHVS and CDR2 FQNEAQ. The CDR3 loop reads CASSPGAGMDGYTF. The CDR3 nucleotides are TGTGCCAGCAGCCCAGGGGCAGGGATGGATGGCTACACCTTC.

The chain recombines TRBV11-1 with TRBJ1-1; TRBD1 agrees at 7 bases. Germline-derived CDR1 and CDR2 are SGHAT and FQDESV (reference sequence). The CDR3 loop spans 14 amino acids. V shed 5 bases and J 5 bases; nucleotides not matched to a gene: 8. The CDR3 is CASSRPRGRTEAFF. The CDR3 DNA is TGTGCCAGCAGCCGACCGAGGGGGCGGACTGAAGCTTTCTTT.

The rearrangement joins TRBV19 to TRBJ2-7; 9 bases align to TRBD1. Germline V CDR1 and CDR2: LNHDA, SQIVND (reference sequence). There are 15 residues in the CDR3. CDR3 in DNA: TGTGCTACTTCTCTAAGGACAGGGGAAAACTACGAGCAGTACTTC. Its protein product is CATSLRTGENYEQYF.

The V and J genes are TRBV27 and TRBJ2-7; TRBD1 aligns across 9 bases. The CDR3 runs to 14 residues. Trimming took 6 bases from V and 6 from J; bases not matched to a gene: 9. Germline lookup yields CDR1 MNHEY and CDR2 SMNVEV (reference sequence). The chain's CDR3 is CASRWGQGSSEQYF. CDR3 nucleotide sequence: TGTGCCAGCAGGTGGGGACAGGGAAGTTCCGAGCAGTACTTC.

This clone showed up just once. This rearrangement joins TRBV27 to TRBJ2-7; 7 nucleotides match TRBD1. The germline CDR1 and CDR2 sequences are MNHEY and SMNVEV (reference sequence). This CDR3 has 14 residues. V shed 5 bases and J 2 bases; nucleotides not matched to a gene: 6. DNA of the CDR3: TGTGCCAGCAGTCCTACAGGGGAAGCCTACGAGCAGTACTTC. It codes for CASSPTGEAYEQYF.

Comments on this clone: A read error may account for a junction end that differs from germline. DNA for the CDR3: TGTGCCAGCTCACCACCCGTCGGGGCCGCCTTC. This codes for CASSPPVGAAF. The rearrangement uses TRBV18 and TRBJ1-2, with D perhaps matching TRBD1 (5 bases). This CDR3 has 11 amino acids. Germline V gene data show CDR1 as KGHSH and CDR2 as LQKENI.

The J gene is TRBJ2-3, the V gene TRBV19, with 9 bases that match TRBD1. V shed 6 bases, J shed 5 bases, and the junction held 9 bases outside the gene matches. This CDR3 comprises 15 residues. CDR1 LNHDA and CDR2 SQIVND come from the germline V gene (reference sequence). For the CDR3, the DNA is TGTGCCAGTAGGGACAGGGGAGTTGAGAGAGATACGCAGTATTTT. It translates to CASRDRGVERDTQYF.

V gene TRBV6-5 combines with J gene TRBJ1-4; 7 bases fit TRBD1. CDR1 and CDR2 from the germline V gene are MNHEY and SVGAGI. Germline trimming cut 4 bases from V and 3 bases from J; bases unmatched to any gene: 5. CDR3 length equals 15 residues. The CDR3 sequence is CASSSLTGANEKLFF. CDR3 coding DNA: TGTGCCAGCAGTTCTCTCACAGGGGCTAATGAAAAACTGTTTTTT.

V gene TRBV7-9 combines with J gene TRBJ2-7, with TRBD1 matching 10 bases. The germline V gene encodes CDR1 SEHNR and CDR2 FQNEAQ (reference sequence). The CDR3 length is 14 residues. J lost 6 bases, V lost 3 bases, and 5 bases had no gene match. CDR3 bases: TGTGCCAGCAGCTTGGGGACAGGGGTCATCGAGCAGTACTTC. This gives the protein CASSLGTGVIEQYF. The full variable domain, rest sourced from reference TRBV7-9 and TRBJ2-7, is DTGVSQNPRHKITKRGQNVTFRCDPISEHNRLYWYRQTLGQGPEFLTYFQNEAQLEKSRLLSDRFSAERPKGSFSTLEIQRTEQGDSAMYLCASSLGTGVIEQYFGPGTRLTVT.

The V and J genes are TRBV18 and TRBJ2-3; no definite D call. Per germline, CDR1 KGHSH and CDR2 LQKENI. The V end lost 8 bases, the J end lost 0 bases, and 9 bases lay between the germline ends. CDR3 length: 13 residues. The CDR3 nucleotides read TGTGCCAGCCAACGGATTAGCACAGATACGCAGTATTTT. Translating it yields CASQRISTDTQYF.

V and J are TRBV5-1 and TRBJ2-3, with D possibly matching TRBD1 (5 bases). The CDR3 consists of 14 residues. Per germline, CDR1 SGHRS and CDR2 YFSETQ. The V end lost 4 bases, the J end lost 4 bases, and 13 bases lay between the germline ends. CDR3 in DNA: TGCGCCAGCAGCGAGGAGACAGTCCCAGATACGCAGTATTTT. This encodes CASSEETVPDTQYF.

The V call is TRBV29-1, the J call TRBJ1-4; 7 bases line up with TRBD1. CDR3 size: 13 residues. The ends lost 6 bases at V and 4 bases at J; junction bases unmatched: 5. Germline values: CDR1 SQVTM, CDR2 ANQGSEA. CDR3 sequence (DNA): TGCAGCGTGCGACAGGGAGGTAATGAAAAACTGTTTTTT. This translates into CSVRQGGNEKLFF.

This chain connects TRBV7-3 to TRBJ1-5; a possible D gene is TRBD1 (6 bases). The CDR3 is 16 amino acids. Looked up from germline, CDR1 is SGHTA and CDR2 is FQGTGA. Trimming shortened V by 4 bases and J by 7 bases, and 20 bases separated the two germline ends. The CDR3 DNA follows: TGTGCCAGCAGCTCGAGGGGGTCAGATTTGGGCCAGCCCCAGCATTTT. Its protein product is CASSSRGSDLGQPQHF.

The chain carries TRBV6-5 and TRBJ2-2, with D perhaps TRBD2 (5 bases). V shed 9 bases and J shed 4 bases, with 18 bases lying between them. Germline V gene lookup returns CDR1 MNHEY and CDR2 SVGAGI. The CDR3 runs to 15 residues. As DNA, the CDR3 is TGTGCCAGTCAGGACCGGGGATTAGCCACCGGGGAGCTGTTTTTT. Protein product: CASQDRGLATGELFF.

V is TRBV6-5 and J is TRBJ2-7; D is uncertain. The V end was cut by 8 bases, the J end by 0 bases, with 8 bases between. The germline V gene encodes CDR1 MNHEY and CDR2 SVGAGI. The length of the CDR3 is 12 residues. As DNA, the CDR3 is TGTGCCAGCTCTGCCCTCTCCTACGAGCAGTACTTC. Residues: CASSALSYEQYF.

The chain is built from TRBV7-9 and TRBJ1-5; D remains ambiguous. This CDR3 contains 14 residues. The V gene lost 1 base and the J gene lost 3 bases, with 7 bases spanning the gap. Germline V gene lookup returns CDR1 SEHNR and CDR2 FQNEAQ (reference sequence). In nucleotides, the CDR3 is TGTGCCAGCAGCTTAGGAGCAGCCAATCAGCCCCAGCATTTT. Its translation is CASSLGAANQPQHF. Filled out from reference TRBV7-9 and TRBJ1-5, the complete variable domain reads DTGVSQNPRHKITKRGQNVTFRCDPISEHNRLYWYRQTLGQGPEFLTYFQNEAQLEKSRLLSDRFSAERPKGSFSTLEIQRTEQGDSAMYLCASSLGAANQPQHFGDGTRLSIL.